This TCR beta chain originates from a study of T-cell memory formation after mild COVID-19. About the research overall: The TCR clusters were mostly specific to one donor. Overall study results and limits: The authors did not confirm SARS-CoV-2 specificity of second-wave clones peaking day 37. Later expanders leaned toward CD4+, whereas clones contracting from day 15 to 85 were balanced CD4/CD8.

Only a few counts were recorded for this clonotype. Its antigen remains unidentified. MiXCR, run by TCRdb on the 5' RACE reads, gives a single entry per CDR3 protein. The sample holds roughly 300,000 distinct CDR3 sequences, roughly 15% seen once. J lost 4 bases, V lost 0 bases, and 11 bases had no gene match. This CDR3 has 18 residues. Germline V gene lookup returns CDR1 LGHNA and CDR2 YSLEER. Sequenced material: PBMCs or a T cell subset sorted from them (not recorded which). The source is a young man who had mild COVID-19 (a few samples of this study predate the infection). Cell type and time point are not known. The rearrangement uses TRBV4-3 and TRBJ2-3, with 9 bases matching TRBD1. In nucleotides, the CDR3 is TGCGCCAGCAGCCAAGATTACTCCGGGACAGGGATTGCAGATACGCAGTATTTT. Its translation is CASSQDYSGTGIADTQYF.